This entry lists 8 T cell receptor beta chains sequenced from one sample in a study of response to subunit inactivated influenza vaccine. Each CDR3 protein is one row after TCRdb ran MiXCR on the RT-PCR reads. The data contain around 570,000 distinct CDR3 sequences, 10% to 12% of them seen just once; the ten biggest clones take up approximately 9.9%. The sample also formed part of further work on T cells expressing NK-cell markers. That source reports: cDNA encoding TCR beta was synthesized via 5'RACE template switching incorporating UMIs.

Material: PBMCs from blood, obtained on the day of vaccination. The receptors shown here come from a man aged 50 to 60 who received an inactivated influenza vaccine.

This clonotype was recorded many times. The V call is TRBV5-1, the J call TRBJ2-1; 11 nucleotides align to TRBD2. The CDR3 spans 17 residues. CDR1 and CDR2 (germline): SGHRS, YFSETQ. V shed 0 bases, J shed 7 bases, and the junction held 9 bases outside the gene matches. The CDR3 spells CASSLASIGLAGNEQFF. The CDR3 region has the DNA TGCGCCAGCAGCTTGGCCTCGATAGGACTAGCGGGTAATGAGCAGTTCTTC.

The chain carries TRBV12-3 or TRBV12-4 and TRBJ2-2; 10 bases agree with TRBD2. V was pared by 5 bases and J by 6 bases, with 6 bases of the junction left unmatched. This CDR3 comprises 15 residues. The CDR3 nucleotides are TGTGCCAGCAGTAGAGCCGGGACTAGCGCCGGGGAGCTGTTTTTT. It yields the protein CASSRAGTSAGELFF.

This clonotype was recorded a few times. J is TRBJ2-7 and V is TRBV28, with 7 nucleotides matching TRBD2. V dropped 4 bases and J dropped 0; count of bases not matched to a gene: 9. The CDR3 runs to 16 residues. The V gene's germline CDR1 is MDHEN and CDR2 SYDVKM. CDR3 coding DNA: TGTGCCAGCAGTTCCCTTCGGGGGGTTAGCTCCTACGAGCAGTACTTC. Its translation: CASSSLRGVSSYEQYF.

Many counts were recorded for this clonotype. The genes are TRBV10-3 and TRBJ2-1; 12 bases agree with TRBD2. With V trimmed by 6 bases and J by 8 bases, 11 bases remained unmatched. This CDR3 is built from 16 residues. In germline, CDR1 is ENHRY, CDR2 SYGVKD. Here the CDR3 reads CAIRPTGLAGLHEQFF. The CDR3 DNA sequence: TGTGCCATCAGACCCACAGGACTAGCGGGGTTACATGAGCAGTTCTTC.

The CDR3 is CASSSLRQVPWYQETQYF. DNA of the CDR3: TGTGCCAGCAGCTCCCTACGACAGGTACCTTGGTACCAAGAGACCCAGTACTTC. V and J are TRBV11-2 and TRBJ2-5, with a possible D match to TRBD1 (6 bases). The CDR3 contains 18 residues. The V and J ends lost 4 bases and 0 bases respectively, with 21 bases between them. Germline CDR1 and CDR2: SGHAT and FQNNGV.

The rearrangement links TRBV9 to TRBJ2-1, with TRBD1 as a possible D gene (6 bases). Per germline, CDR1 SGDLS and CDR2 YYNGEE. The CDR3 is made up of 15 amino acids. V lost 0 bases and J lost 7, with 14 bases in between. The CDR3 spells CASSVAGRGGNEQFF. As DNA, the CDR3 is TGTGCCAGCAGCGTAGCGGGCAGGGGCGGTAATGAGCAGTTCTTC.

This clonotype was observed many times. The gene calls are TRBV2 and TRBJ2-7; D call uncertain. Germline CDR1 SNHLY, CDR2 FYNNEI. This CDR3 comprises 12 residues. Trimming stripped 8 bases from V and 4 bases from J, with 12 bases between. CDR3 sequence reads: CASGYEQYEQYF. CDR3 bases: TGTGCCAGCGGCTATGAACAATACGAGCAGTACTTC.

The table lists this clonotype with a few counts. This sequence joins TRBV6-2 or TRBV6-3 and TRBJ2-6, with TRBD1 matching over 9 bases. Germline CDR1 and CDR2: MNHEY and SVGEGT. The junction had 10 bases not matched to a gene; V was cut back by 4 bases and J by 3 bases. This CDR3 comprises 18 residues. The CDR3 region is CASSLSGTGISGANVLTF. The CDR3, as DNA: TGTGCCAGCAGTTTGTCCGGGACAGGGATAAGTGGGGCCAACGTCCTGACTTTC.